These 30 T cell receptor beta chains came from one sample sequenced in a study of blood T cells in healthy people across ages. PCR was performed a second time for about 7 to 11 cycles using a sample-barcoded 5' primer and a J-beta primer mix. TCRdb reanalysed the 5' RACE reads using MiXCR and keeps one entry per CDR3 protein. The sample lists a few hundred thousand distinct CDR3 sequences, about 26% occurring once. In addition, the sample was reused for a study of T cells of mothers and their children.

What was sequenced was blood. The receptors originated from a boy aged 2 to 10 in good health.

This clonotype was counted a few times. The junction departs from the called germline gene at one end, perhaps through a read error. This sequence joins TRBV24-1 and TRBJ2-5; TRBD2 matches 11 bases. Matching the DNA end better, TRBJ2-1 makes the J call doubtful. This CDR3 has 15 residues. Germline loops: CDR1 KGHDR, CDR2 SFDVKD. Here the CDR3 reads CATSTLAGGSNGQFF. In nucleotides, the CDR3 is TGTGCCACCAGTACCCTAGCGGGAGGCTCCAATGGGCAGTTCTTC.

The table lists this clonotype with a few counts. The V and J genes are TRBV5-1 and TRBJ2-1; TRBD1 matches 10 bases. The CDR3 is 16 residues long. The germline CDR1 and CDR2 sequences are SGHRS and YFSETQ. Trimming cost V 0 bases and J 5 bases; bases outside gene matches: 5. The CDR3 is CASSLGGTGVNNEQFF. Here the CDR3 DNA reads TGCGCCAGCAGCTTGGGTGGGACAGGGGTCAACAATGAGCAGTTCTTC. Supplemented by reference TRBV5-1 and TRBJ2-1, the full variable domain reads KAGVTQTPRYLIKTRGQQVTLSCSPISGHRSVSWYQQTPGQGLQFLFEYFSETQRNKGNFPGRFSGRQFSNSRSEMNVSTLELGDSALYLCASSLGGTGVNNEQFFGPGTRLTVL.

This clonotype was picked up a small number of times. The chain joins TRBV24-1 to TRBJ2-5, with TRBD1 as a possible D gene (6 bases). Near its end, the DNA agrees better with TRBJ2-1, so the J call may be wrong. CDR3 size: 16 residues. The V gene's germline CDR1 is KGHDR and CDR2 SFDVKD. For the CDR3, the DNA is TGTGCCACCAGTGAGGGAAGACGGGACAAATACAATGAGCAGTTCTTC. Translation gives CATSEGRRDKYNEQFF.

The chain has TRBV12-3 or TRBV12-4 and TRBJ2-3; D perhaps matches TRBD1 (6 bases). Trimming shortened V by 8 bases and J by 7 bases, and 10 bases separated the two germline ends. The CDR3 sequence is 11 residues long. The CDR3: CASLGGNTQYF. CDR3 nucleotides: TGTGCCAGCCTTGGGGGCAATACGCAGTATTTT.

This rearrangement joins TRBV7-2 to TRBJ2-2; 8 bases match TRBD2. Germline V gene sequence: CDR1 SGHTA, CDR2 FQGNSA. The ends lost 4 bases at V and 7 bases at J; junction bases unmatched: 8. The CDR3 covers 15 residues. The CDR3 DNA reads TGTGCCAGCAGCTCGCCCGATAGCGGGAACGGGGAGCTGTTTTTT. Its translation: CASSSPDSGNGELFF.

The rearrangement uses TRBV7-2 and TRBJ2-5; 14 nucleotides line up with TRBD2. The germline V gene encodes CDR1 SGHTA and CDR2 FQGNSA. The CDR3 is 17 residues long. Trimming removed 1 base from V and 4 bases from J; junction bases left unmatched: 5. CDR3 in amino acids: CASSLVGTSGGRETQYF. The DNA for the CDR3 is TGTGCCAGCAGCTTAGTCGGGACTAGCGGGGGACGAGAGACCCAGTACTTC.

This clonotype has more than one count but fewer than ten. The chain employs TRBV7-9 and TRBJ1-3; D gene uncertain. The V gene's germline CDR1 is SEHNR and CDR2 FQNEAQ (reference sequence). Trimming removed 2 bases at V and 0 bases at J, with 11 bases between. This CDR3 region has 16 residues. The CDR3 protein is CASSLLGRNSGNTIYF. Here the CDR3 DNA reads TGTGCCAGCAGCTTATTGGGCAGGAACTCTGGAAACACCATATATTTT.

This chain connects TRBV4-1 to TRBJ1-3, with 8 bases aligning to TRBD1. In germline, CDR1 is MGHRA, CDR2 YSYEKL. The CDR3 has 17 amino acids. The junction had 5 bases not matched to a gene; V was cut back by 0 bases and J by 1 base. The CDR3 sequence: CASSQEAGGLSGNTIYF. DNA for the CDR3: TGCGCCAGCAGCCAAGAGGCAGGGGGCTTATCTGGAAACACCATATATTTT.

The rearrangement joins TRBV14 to TRBJ2-5; 7 nucleotides line up with TRBD1. The DNA end lines up better with TRBJ2-7; the J call may be wrong. The CDR3 length is 16 residues. The germline gives CDR1 SGHDN, CDR2 FVKESK. The CDR3 loop is CASSQASGGTLYEQYF. The CDR3 bases are TGTGCCAGCAGCCAAGCCTCAGGGGGAACCCTCTACGAGCAGTACTTC.

The rearrangement joins TRBV29-1 to TRBJ2-1; perhaps TRBD2 as D (5 bases). This CDR3 is built from 14 residues. V was pared by 3 bases and J by 4 bases, with 13 bases between. Germline CDR1 SQVTM, CDR2 ANQGSEA. The CDR3 DNA sequence: TGCAGCGTTGAGCCCCGGACTTTGTACAATGAGCAGTTCTTC. It specifies CSVEPRTLYNEQFF.

This clonotype was counted at least ten times. The J gene is TRBJ2-7, the V gene TRBV5-1, with a weak D call TRBD1 (6 bases). Looked up from germline, CDR1 is SGHRS and CDR2 is YFSETQ. The CDR3 extends over 14 amino acids. Trimming left V 4 bases short and J 0 bases short, with 11 bases between. DNA of the CDR3: TGCGCCAGCAGCCGGACAGAATCCTCCTACGAGCAGTACTTC. Amino acids: CASSRTESSYEQYF. Together with reference TRBV5-1 and TRBJ2-7, the CDR3 gives the full variable domain: KAGVTQTPRYLIKTRGQQVTLSCSPISGHRSVSWYQQTPGQGLQFLFEYFSETQRNKGNFPGRFSGRQFSNSRSEMNVSTLELGDSALYLCASSRTESSYEQYFGPGTRLTVT.

The chain has TRBV29-1 and TRBJ2-3; a possible D gene is TRBD2 (5 bases). This CDR3 region has 13 residues. Germline CDR1 reads SQVTM; CDR2 reads ANQGSEA. V was shortened by 4 bases and J by 5 bases, with 13 bases between the two germline ends. The chain's CDR3 is CSVGGPVVDTQYF. The CDR3 DNA sequence: TGCAGCGTTGGAGGGCCCGTGGTAGATACGCAGTATTTT.

The rearrangement links TRBV7-6 to TRBJ2-5; D gene ambiguous. The CDR3 runs to 14 residues. Germline V gene sequence: CDR1 SGHVS, CDR2 FNYEAQ. V was shortened by 4 bases and J by 6 bases, with 15 bases between the two germline ends. The CDR3 region has the DNA TGTGCCAGCAGCTCCACCGAACCCCCCAAGACCCAGTACTTC. Translating gives CASSSTEPPKTQYF.

This clonotype came up many times. The chain couples TRBV7-2 to TRBJ1-6, with D maybe TRBD1 (6 bases). The CDR3 has 16 amino acids. The V end was cut by 5 bases, the J end by 10 bases, with 21 bases between. The germline V gene encodes CDR1 SGHTA and CDR2 FQGNSA. CDR3 residues: CASSPLQQGKRSPLHF. The CDR3 bases are TGTGCCAGCAGCCCGCTCCAACAGGGCAAGAGGTCACCCCTCCACTTT. Filled out from reference TRBV7-2 and TRBJ1-6, the complete variable domain reads GAGVSQSPSNKVTEKGKDVELRCDPISGHTALYWYRQSLGQGLEFLIYFQGNSAPDKSGLPSDRFSAERTGGSVSTLTIQRTQQEDSAVYLCASSPLQQGKRSPLHFGNGTRLTVT.

The chain combines TRBV12-3 or TRBV12-4 with TRBJ2-5; possibly TRBD2 for D (5 bases). Trimming removed 7 bases at V and 5 bases at J, with 17 bases between. The CDR3 length is 14 residues. The CDR3 region is CASTPAGVRETQYF. In nucleotides, the CDR3 is TGTGCCAGCACCCCTGCCGGGGTGAGGGAGACCCAGTACTTC.

The chain employs TRBV14 and TRBJ2-4; no firm D call. CDR1 and CDR2 (germline): SGHDN, FVKESK. V was trimmed by 2 bases and J by 7 bases, leaving 6 bases between them. CDR3 length: 12 amino acids. As DNA, the CDR3 is TGTGCCAGCAGCCAAACCGGCAACATTCAGTACTTC. Its protein is CASSQTGNIQYF. The full variable domain, its missing parts supplied by reference TRBV14 and TRBJ2-4, is EAGVTQFPSHSVIEKGQTVTLRCDPISGHDNLYWYRRVMGKEIKFLLHFVKESKQDESGMPNNRFLAERTGGTYSTLKVQPAELEDSGVYFCASSQTGNIQYFGAGTRLSVL.

This clonotype was detected a few times. The V gene is TRBV11-2, the J gene TRBJ2-7; the D is unclear. CDR3 length equals 11 residues. Germline values: CDR1 SGHAT, CDR2 FQNNGV. Trimming removed 8 bases from V and 3 bases from J, with 8 bases in between. The CDR3 loop is CASGMSYEQYF. CDR3 DNA sequence: TGTGCCAGCGGTATGAGCTACGAGCAGTACTTC.

This clonotype was recorded a few times. The CDR3 loop is CASSLGLPDTQYF. CDR3 nucleotides: TGTGCCAGCAGTTTGGGACTACCAGATACGCAGTATTTT. The chain combines TRBV27 with TRBJ2-3; 7 nucleotides agree with TRBD2. This CDR3 comprises 13 residues. The V gene's germline CDR1 is MNHEY and CDR2 SMNVEV (reference sequence). V gave up 3 bases and J gave up 4 bases; unmatched junction bases: 1.

There are a few counts of this clonotype. The chain combines TRBV12-3 or TRBV12-4 with TRBJ1-1; D not certain. V was shortened by 5 bases and J by 6 bases, with 10 bases between the two germline ends. This CDR3 contains 12 residues. Here the CDR3 reads CASSISAAEAFF. CDR3 DNA: TGTGCCAGCAGTATCAGCGCAGCTGAAGCTTTCTTT.

This clonotype showed up just a few times. This sequence joins TRBV4-2 and TRBJ2-6; no firm D call. V dropped 1 base and J dropped 1 base, with 11 bases sitting between them. Germline loops: CDR1 LGHNA, CDR2 YNFKEQ. The CDR3 is 17 residues long. CDR3 sequence (DNA): TGTGCCAGCAGCCAAGCTAAGGGTTCGTCTGGGGCCAACGTCCTGACTTTC. This encodes CASSQAKGSSGANVLTF.

Only a few counts were recorded for this clonotype. V is TRBV4-1 and J is TRBJ2-5; the match to TRBD2 covers 10 bases. The J call is uncertain, as TRBJ2-7 better fits the DNA end. The CDR3 runs to 15 residues. Looked up from germline, CDR1 is MGHRA and CDR2 is YSYEKL. In nucleotides, the CDR3 is TGCGCCAGCAGCCGCCAAGCGGGGGGGCCCTACGAGCAGTACTTC. It codes for CASSRQAGGPYEQYF.

This clonotype was detected once. The chain uses TRBV7-9 and TRBJ1-4; the D gene is possibly TRBD1 (6 bases). V lost 5 bases to trimming and J lost 5 bases, with 15 bases between them. CDR1 SEHNR and CDR2 FQNEAQ come from the germline V gene (reference sequence). This CDR3 spans 15 amino acids. CDR3: CASSQTGRGNEKLFF. The CDR3 region has the DNA TGTGCCAGCAGCCAGACTGGTAGGGGGAATGAAAAACTGTTTTTT. The whole variable domain, filled in from reference TRBV7-9 and TRBJ1-4, reads DTGVSQNPRHKITKRGQNVTFRCDPISEHNRLYWYRQTLGQGPEFLTYFQNEAQLEKSRLLSDRFSAERPKGSFSTLEIQRTEQGDSAMYLCASSQTGRGNEKLFFGSGTQLSVL.

This chain joins TRBV9 and TRBJ2-1, with D tentatively TRBD2 (7 bases). Trimming took off 0 bases at V and 10 bases at J, with 17 bases between the two ends. The CDR3 consists of 15 residues. Germline CDR1 SGDLS, CDR2 YYNGEE. CDR3: CASSVAGGAIGEQFF. The CDR3 bases are TGTGCCAGCAGCGTAGCTGGGGGGGCAATTGGGGAGCAGTTCTTC. The whole variable domain, filled in from reference TRBV9 and TRBJ2-1, reads DSGVTQTPKHLITATGQRVTLRCSPRSGDLSVYWYQQSLDQGLQFLIQYYNGEERAKGNILERFSAQQFPDLHSELNLSSLELGDSALYFCASSVAGGAIGEQFFGPGTRLTVL.

In this sample, this clonotype turned up a few times. The chain carries TRBV29-1 and TRBJ1-6, with 7 bases lining up with TRBD1. V was clipped by 4 bases and J by 8 bases; unmatched bases: 5. CDR1 SQVTM and CDR2 ANQGSEA come from the germline V gene. This CDR3 comprises 13 residues. The CDR3 region has the DNA TGCAGCGTTGGACAGGGAGGGGATTCACCCCTCCACTTT. This codes for CSVGQGGDSPLHF.

In its sample, this clonotype was seen a few times. The chain joins TRBV20-1 to TRBJ2-5; D could derive from TRBD1 or TRBD2 (5 bases each). The germline CDR1 and CDR2 sequences are DFQATT and SNEGSKA (reference sequence). This CDR3 has 13 residues. V was cut by 2 bases and J by 2 bases, with 9 bases left in between. This CDR3 is CSARQGGQETQYF. The DNA for the CDR3 is TGCAGTGCTAGACAGGGCGGGCAAGAGACCCAGTACTTC.

There are a few counts of this clonotype. The chain combines TRBV12-3 or TRBV12-4 with TRBJ2-1; D unresolved. V lost 2 bases, J lost 5 bases, and 7 bases lay in between. CDR3 length: 13 amino acids. The CDR3 nucleotides are TGTGCCAGCAGTTTAACGAGCGACAATGAGCAGTTCTTC. Translating it yields CASSLTSDNEQFF.

CDR3 sequence: CASSLGTGFEQYF. CDR3 nucleotides: TGTGCCAGCAGTTTAGGGACAGGGTTCGAGCAGTACTTC. V gene TRBV27 combines with J gene TRBJ2-7; 9 bases agree with TRBD1. The CDR3 contains 13 residues. The V segment lost 2 bases and the J segment 6 bases; nucleotides outside the gene matches: 2. Germline V lookup: CDR1 MNHEY, CDR2 SMNVEV (reference sequence).

This clonotype was detected only a few times. V gene TRBV12-3 or TRBV12-4 combines with J gene TRBJ2-1; the D is unclear. The CDR3 sequence is 16 residues long. V shed 1 base and J shed 2 bases, with 12 bases lying between them. The CDR3 region has the DNA TGTGCCAGCAGTTTAGGTTCCTTCCGCGCCTACAATGAGCAGTTCTTC. Translated: CASSLGSFRAYNEQFF.

This clonotype turned up a few times. CDR3: CASSVGLLARTGELFF. As DNA, the CDR3 is TGTGCCAGCAGCGTCGGACTCCTGGCGAGGACCGGGGAGCTGTTTTTT. The genes are TRBV9 and TRBJ2-2; perhaps TRBD2 as D (5 bases). This CDR3 has 16 amino acids. Trimming stripped 2 bases from V and 5 bases from J, with 16 bases between. The germline V gene has CDR1 SGDLS and CDR2 YYNGEE.

V is TRBV12-3 or TRBV12-4 and J is TRBJ2-7, with 9 bases lining up with TRBD1. The ends lost 8 bases at V and 4 bases at J; junction bases unmatched: 6. The CDR3 spans 13 residues. The CDR3: CASSGTGNYEQYF. Written as DNA, the CDR3 is TGTGCCAGCTCCGGGACAGGGAATTACGAGCAGTACTTC.